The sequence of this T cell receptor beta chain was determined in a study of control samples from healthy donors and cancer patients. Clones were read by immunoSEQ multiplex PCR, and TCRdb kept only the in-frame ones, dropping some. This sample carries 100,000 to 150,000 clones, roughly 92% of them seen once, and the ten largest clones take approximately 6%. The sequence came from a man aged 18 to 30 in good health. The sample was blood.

The CDR3 DNA follows: TGTGCCAGCAGCTCCGGGACAGTCTCCTACAATGAGCAGTTCTTC. As protein: CASSSGTVSYNEQFF. V and J are TRBV11-2 and TRBJ2-1, with TRBD1 identical over 7 bases. Germline V gives CDR1 SGHAT, CDR2 FQNNGV. The CDR3 is 15 amino acids. V lost 4 bases, J lost 0 bases, and 3 bases stayed unmatched. The full variable domain, in which reference TRBV11-2 and TRBJ2-1 provide the parts outside the CDR3, is EAGVAQSPRYKIIEKRQSVAFWCNPISGHATLYWYQQILGQGPKLLIQFQNNGVVDDSQLPKDRFSAERLKGVDSTLKIQPAKLEDSAVYLCASSSGTVSYNEQFFGPGTRLTVL.